This T cell receptor (beta chain) was sequenced in a study of cytomegalovirus exposure and HLA in healthy donors. At the level of the study: Early release data held roughly 90 million unique TCRs from HLA-typed donors.

This PCR relied on a set of 60 Vbeta primers and 13 Jbeta primers. Method: immunoSEQ multiplex PCR; TCRdb's copy keeps in-frame clones and lacks some. The table for this sample gives around 100,000 clones. On this clone: The antigen remains undetermined.

Study-wide results and limits: In an earlier analysis, in 620 or so donors, most V segments appeared productive either ~87% or ~30% of the time. In a later analysis, at a false discovery rate of 0.05, approximately 15,000 TCR beta sequences matched HLA alleles. According to a later analysis, donors in an Asian-associated ancestry cluster reportedly had fewer N-insertions than the approximately 730-donor mean.

Germline V gene lookup returns CDR1 GTSNPN and CDR2 SVGIG (reference sequence). CDR3 length: 13 residues. The V end was cut by 4 bases, the J end by 2 bases, with 12 bases between. This TCR came from a man aged 50-59 years in good health and CMV-seronegative. The sequencing input was PBMCs. The chain uses TRBV30 and TRBJ2-7; the D gene is possibly TRBD1 (6 bases). The CDR3, as DNA: TGTGCCTGGAAGGAGGACAGAACCTACGAGCAGTACTTC. The encoded protein is CAWKEDRTYEQYF.